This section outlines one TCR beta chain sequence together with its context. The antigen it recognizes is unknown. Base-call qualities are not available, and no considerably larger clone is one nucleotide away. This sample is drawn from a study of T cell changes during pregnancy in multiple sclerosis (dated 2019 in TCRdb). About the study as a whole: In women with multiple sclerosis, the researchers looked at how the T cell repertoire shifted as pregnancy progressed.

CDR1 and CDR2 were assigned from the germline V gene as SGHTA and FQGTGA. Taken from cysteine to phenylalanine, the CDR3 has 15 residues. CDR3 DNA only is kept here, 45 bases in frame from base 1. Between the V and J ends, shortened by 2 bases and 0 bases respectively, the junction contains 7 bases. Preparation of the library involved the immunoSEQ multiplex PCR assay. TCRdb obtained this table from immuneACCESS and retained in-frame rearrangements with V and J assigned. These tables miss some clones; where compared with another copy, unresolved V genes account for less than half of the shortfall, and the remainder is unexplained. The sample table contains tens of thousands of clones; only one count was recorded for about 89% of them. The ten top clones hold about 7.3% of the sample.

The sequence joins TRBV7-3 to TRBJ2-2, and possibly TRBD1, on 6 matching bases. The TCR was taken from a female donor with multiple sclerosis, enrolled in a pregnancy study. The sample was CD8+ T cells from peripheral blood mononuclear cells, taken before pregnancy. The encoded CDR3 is CASSLGTTNTGELFF. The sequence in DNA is TGTGCCAGCAGCTTAGGGACAACGAACACCGGGGAGCTGTTTTTT.